The 13 T cell receptor beta chains listed next were all sequenced from one sample in a study of spatial heterogeneity in lung cancer. Described time point: blood at routine non-recurrence follow-up after resection. TCRdb used MiXCR to reprocess the 5' RACE reads, holding one entry per CDR3 protein. The sample has about 110,000 distinct CDR3 sequences; 10% to 11% are singletons. The sequences come from PBMCs, collected at follow-up. The receptors come from a female donor with early-stage non-small cell lung cancer.

The chain is built from TRBV19 and TRBJ2-1, with 9 nucleotides matching TRBD2. The CDR3 sequence is 16 residues long. Unmatched junction bases numbered 12, after V lost 6 bases and J lost 6 bases. Germline CDR1 and CDR2: LNHDA and SQIVND (reference sequence). The CDR3 here is CASRGLAGVGFNEQFF. The CDR3 DNA follows: TGTGCCAGTAGAGGGTTAGCGGGAGTGGGATTCAATGAGCAGTTCTTC.

This clonotype was detected only once. J is TRBJ2-1 and V is TRBV5-5; 9 bases are shared with TRBD2. With 2 bases clipped from V and 15 bases from J, the junction kept 9 bases outside the gene matches. Per the germline V gene, CDR1 is SGHKS and CDR2 is YYEKEE (reference sequence). The CDR3 is 13 residues long. Written as DNA, the CDR3 is TGTGCCAGCAGCTTACAGCCGGGACTAGCTCTGTTCTTC. It translates to CASSLQPGLALFF.

CDR3 region: CASSPSASNTGELFF. In DNA, the CDR3 is TGTGCCAGCAGCCCATCCGCGTCGAACACCGGGGAGCTGTTTTTT. V is TRBV7-6 and J is TRBJ2-2; no firm D call. The CDR3 consists of 15 residues. Germline V gene lookup returns CDR1 SGHVS and CDR2 FNYEAQ. Trimming shortened V by 5 bases and J by 0 bases, and 10 bases separated the two germline ends.

This clonotype showed up many times. Here the CDR3 reads CATSRDRGANTEAFF. The CDR3 DNA follows: TGTGCCACCAGCAGAGACAGGGGGGCGAACACTGAAGCTTTCTTT. V and J are TRBV15 and TRBJ1-1; 7 nucleotides match TRBD1. V gave up 0 bases and J gave up 1 base; unmatched junction bases: 2. This CDR3 spans 15 amino acids. From germline, CDR1 is LNHNV and CDR2 YYDKDF (reference sequence).

The rearrangement links TRBV2 to TRBJ1-1; a weak D match, TRBD1 (6 bases). V lost 7 bases and J lost 8, with 20 bases in between. The CDR3 spans 14 residues. Germline values: CDR1 SNHLY, CDR2 FYNNEI. This CDR3 is CASTQRGGPTEAFF. As DNA, the CDR3 is TGTGCCAGCACCCAAAGAGGGGGGCCGACCGAAGCTTTCTTT.

V usage is TRBV30 and J usage is TRBJ2-5, with 7 bases lining up with TRBD2. The CDR3 is made up of 13 amino acids. With 2 bases clipped from V and 5 bases from J, the junction kept 5 bases outside the gene matches. The germline CDR1 and CDR2 sequences are GTSNPN and SVGIG (reference sequence). The CDR3 DNA reads as TGTGCCTGGAGTACGGGGGGTATTGAGACCCAGTACTTC. This gives the protein CAWSTGGIETQYF.

This clonotype was seen at least ten times. The chain carries TRBV6-5 and TRBJ1-6; no clear D gene. V was trimmed by 2 bases and J by 8 bases, leaving 7 bases between them. CDR1 is MNHEY and CDR2 is SVGAGI in the germline V gene. The CDR3 extends over 13 amino acids. The CDR3 coding sequence is TGTGCCAGCAGTTACGGACGGGATTCACCCCTCCACTTT. This gives the protein CASSYGRDSPLHF.

This clonotype was seen ten or more times. V and J are TRBV3-1 and TRBJ2-5, with unresolved D. CDR1 LGHDT and CDR2 YNNKEL come from the germline V gene (reference sequence). Between the trimmed V and J ends, which lost 0 bases and 9 bases, there was a span of 11 bases. The CDR3 spans 13 residues. The CDR3 region is CASSQDRSTPQYF. CDR3 sequence (DNA): TGTGCCAGCAGCCAAGATAGGTCGACCCCCCAGTACTTC.

This clonotype showed up just a few times. This sequence joins TRBV6-5 and TRBJ1-6; D gene uncertain. The CDR3 has 14 residues. Germline CDR1 MNHEY, CDR2 SVGAGI. Trimming cost V 8 bases and J 2 bases, with 10 bases left between them. Here the CDR3 DNA reads TGTGCCAGCGGGATCGGGCCCTATAATTCACCCCTCCACTTT. Amino acids: CASGIGPYNSPLHF.

This clonotype appeared many times. Here the CDR3 DNA reads TGTGCCAGCTCACCGGAGAGCTCCTATAATTCACCCCTCCACTTT. Translation gives CASSPESSYNSPLHF. This rearrangement joins TRBV18 to TRBJ1-6, with D hard to call. CDR3 length: 15 amino acids. Germline CDR1 reads KGHSH; CDR2 reads LQKENI. V was trimmed by 3 bases and J by 0 bases, leaving 6 bases between them.

This clonotype came up many times. The rearrangement joins TRBV28 to TRBJ2-7, with a tentative D call TRBD2 (6 bases). Germline CDR1 is MDHEN and CDR2 is SYDVKM. V was cut by 4 bases and J by 4 bases, with 11 bases left in between. CDR3 length equals 13 residues. In DNA, the CDR3 is TGTGCCAGCAGTTCAGGACTACTGTACGAGCAGTACTTC. Translating gives CASSSGLLYEQYF.

This clonotype has a handful of counts. This chain joins TRBV27 and TRBJ2-5, with D perhaps TRBD2 (5 bases). V gave up 3 bases and J gave up 1 base, with 9 bases separating them. The CDR3 runs 14 residues. The germline CDR1 and CDR2 sequences are MNHEY and SMNVEV (reference sequence). The CDR3 protein is CASSFAGFQETQYF. CDR3 in DNA: TGTGCCAGCAGTTTTGCGGGTTTCCAAGAGACCCAGTACTTC.

The table lists this clonotype with many counts. V and J are TRBV5-5 and TRBJ2-1; D may be TRBD2 (6 bases). The germline CDR1 and CDR2 sequences are SGHKS and YYEKEE (reference sequence). The germline V and J ends were trimmed by 0 bases and 3 bases, with 10 bases remaining between them. The CDR3 is 15 amino acids. This chain's CDR3 is CASSLGSGDYNEQFF. The CDR3 DNA reads TGTGCCAGCAGCTTGGGTAGCGGAGACTACAATGAGCAGTTCTTC. Full variable domain (remainder filled in from reference TRBV5-5 and TRBJ2-1): DAGVTQSPTHLIKTRGQQVTLRCSPISGHKSVSWYQQVLGQGPQFIFQYYEKEERGRGNFPDRFSARQFPNYSSELNVNALLLGDSALYLCASSLGSGDYNEQFFGPGTRLTVL.